The 2 T cell receptor beta chains given below trace back to one sample, sequenced in a study of T cell responses to AZD1222 COVID-19 vaccine. TCRdb's table, derived via immunoSEQ multiplex PCR, lists solely in-frame clones and lacks some. The data show 90,000 to 120,000 clones, with 87% seen just once and about 5% held by the top ten. The starting material was peripheral blood, obtained 28 days after the second AZD1222 dose. Receptors originate from an adult who received the AZD1222 COVID-19 vaccine.

The chain recombines TRBV7-9 with TRBJ2-7; D is possibly TRBD1 or TRBD2 (6 bases each). The CDR3 spans 15 residues. Between the trimmed V and J ends, which lost 2 bases and 3 bases, there was a span of 14 bases. CDR1 is SEHNR and CDR2 is FQNEAQ in the germline V gene (reference sequence). CDR3 sequence reads: CASSLKPGAGYEQYF. The CDR3 coding sequence is TGTGCCAGCAGCTTAAAGCCGGGGGCCGGCTACGAGCAGTACTTC.

This clone has just a few counts. The chain employs TRBV5-3 and TRBJ1-2; D gene ambiguous. TRBV5-3 is flagged as an ORF with uncertain function. Trimming took 0 bases from V and 4 from J, leaving 4 bases between them. The length of the CDR3 is 12 residues. The chain's CDR3 is CARSLVGYGYTF. In nucleotides, the CDR3 is TGTGCCAGAAGCTTGGTAGGCTATGGCTACACCTTC.